This is a list of T cell receptor beta chains from one sample in a study of human T cells and chemical hapten exposure. In TCRdb, the RACE reads were re-called with MiXCR into one record per CDR3 protein. The data contain more than 95,000 distinct CDR3 sequences, 9.5% to 13% of them seen just once; the ten biggest clones take up 1.4%. This sample comprised whole blood, obtained in connection with sensitization to the hapten diphenylcyclopropenone (DPC). Receptors originate from a woman aged 45-65 years with alopecia areata. Some clones in this sample may be carry-over from other donors' samples. CDR3s include the opening cysteine and the closing phenylalanine or tryptophan. D genes are given only for firm matches. Size tells how often a clone was seen (once, few, many) or the class of an expanded clone, and some rows leave it out.

>TRBV2|TRBJ2-7|many|TRBD1
CASITPGQGSHEQYF
TGTGCCAGCATCACCCCGGGACAGGGGTCCCACGAGCAGTACTTC
>TRBV9|TRBJ1-1|many|TRBD1
CASRKDRANTEAFF
TGTGCCAGCAGAAAAGACAGGGCGAACACTGAAGCTTTCTTT
>TRBV5-4|TRBJ2-7|many|TRBD1
CASSLRQGATYEQYF
TGTGCCAGCAGCTTGAGGCAGGGGGCCACCTACGAGCAGTACTTC
>TRBV2|TRBJ2-3|many|-
CASISELADTQYF
TGTGCCAGCATCTCAGAATTGGCAGATACGCAGTATTTT
>TRBV18|TRBJ2-3|-|-
CASSLYTGTRQDTQYF
TGTGCCAGCTCACTTTACACCGGGACACGGCAGGATACGCAGTATTTT
>TRBV5-1|TRBJ2-5|-|TRBD2
CASSLAVVAGVSETQYF
TGCGCCAGCAGCTTGGCGGTGGTAGCGGGGGTTTCAGAGACCCAGTACTTC
>TRBV2|TRBJ1-1|few|-
CGGGQRNTEAFF
TGCGGAGGGGGACAAAGAAACACTGAAGCTTTCTTT
>TRBV6-5|TRBJ1-2|few|-
CASRFRGGGYTF
TGTGCCAGCAGATTCAGGGGAGGAGGCTACACCTTC
>TRBV28|TRBJ1-1|-|-
CASSFPQEGEAFF
TGTGCCAGCAGTTTCCCCCAGGAGGGTGAAGCTTTCTTT
>TRBV20-1|TRBJ2-2|few|TRBD1
CSAKERGQGTNTGELFF
TGCAGTGCTAAAGAAAGGGGACAGGGAACGAACACCGGGGAGCTGTTTTTT
>TRBV2|TRBJ2-2|few|-
CASSEAPGARGTGELFF
TGTGCCAGCAGTGAAGCCCCAGGGGCGCGAGGGACCGGGGAGCTGTTTTTT
>TRBV27|TRBJ1-1|few|-
CASTQGLGTEAFF
TGTGCCAGCACGCAGGGACTGGGGACTGAAGCTTTCTTT
>TRBV28|TRBJ1-1|-|-
CASVTGGRGEAFF
TGTGCCTCCGTAACCGGGGGCCGGGGTGAAGCTTTCTTT
>TRBV12-3/TRBV12-4|TRBJ2-7|few|-
CASSLQQGYEQYF
TGTGCCAGCAGTTTACAACAGGGTTACGAGCAGTACTTC
>TRBV28|TRBJ2-4|-|-
CASSFGAAKNIQYF
TGTGCCAGCAGTTTTGGGGCGGCCAAAAACATTCAGTACTTC
>TRBV7-8|TRBJ2-7|many|TRBD2
CASSLVAGPSYEQYF
TGTGCCAGCAGCTTAGTAGCGGGGCCCTCCTACGAGCAGTACTTC
>TRBV29-1|TRBJ2-3|many|-
CSVEGSSSALGKIDTQYF
TGCAGCGTTGAAGGTAGCTCCTCAGCACTAGGGAAGATAGATACGCAGTATTTT
>TRBV28|TRBJ1-2|-|-
CASRLNGGHGYTF
TGTGCCAGCAGATTAAACGGGGGCCATGGCTACACCTTC
>TRBV11-2|TRBJ2-2|many|-
CASSLEHPGELFF
TGTGCCAGCAGCTTAGAGCACCCCGGGGAGCTGTTTTTT